The entry below describes one T cell receptor (beta chain). The target antigen is unknown. This entry belongs to a study of cytomegalovirus exposure and HLA in healthy donors. Study as a whole: Within an early data release were about 80 million unique TCRs drawn from HLA-typed donors.

13 Jbeta primers and 60 Vbeta primers were used for the PCR. Clones were read by immunoSEQ multiplex PCR, and TCRdb kept only the in-frame ones, dropping some. The data show nearly 65,000 clones, about 76% seen once. V lost 6 bases to trimming and J lost 2 bases; unmatched junction nucleotides: 8. The CDR3 totals 15 residues. Germline V gene data show CDR1 as MDHEN and CDR2 as SYDVKM. General study results and limits: A later analysis reported that several of the most significant clusters appeared to be linked to common viral pathogens, among them Epstein-Barr virus. Confirmation was obtained in vitro that a few CMV-associated chains are specific for CMV antigens.

The clonotype comes from a man aged 50-59 years in good health and CMV-seronegative. The chain carries TRBV28 and TRBJ2-5, with 8 positions matching TRBD1. Specimen: PBMCs. The CDR3 protein is CASSPGTGVQETQYF. The CDR3 DNA reads TGTGCCAGCAGCCCGGGGACAGGAGTTCAAGAGACCCAGTACTTC.